The present T cell receptor (beta chain) was sequenced within a study of blood T cell repertoires in COVID-19. Study as a whole: In each case, the material was cDNA or gDNA derived from T cells, B-cell-depleted T cells, or PBMCs.

With 4 bases removed from V and 0 bases from J, the gap between germline ends came to 6 bases. Germline V gives CDR1 SGHTA, CDR2 FQGNSA. The CDR3 is 13 residues long. Profiled with immunoSEQ multiplex PCR; TCRdb holds only in-frame clones, not every one. This table has more than 300,000 clones, under 85% appearing once. Each participant's cohort was designated according to participant-reported clinical history. This chain joins TRBV7-2 and TRBJ1-1; D may be TRBD1 (5 bases). The sample consisted of PBMCs or T cells enriched from blood (not recorded which). The TCR comes from a woman in her fifties or sixties who had recovered from COVID-19. CDR3 in DNA: TGTGCCAGCAGCTCACAGGTGAACACTGAAGCTTTCTTT. It codes for CASSSQVNTEAFF.